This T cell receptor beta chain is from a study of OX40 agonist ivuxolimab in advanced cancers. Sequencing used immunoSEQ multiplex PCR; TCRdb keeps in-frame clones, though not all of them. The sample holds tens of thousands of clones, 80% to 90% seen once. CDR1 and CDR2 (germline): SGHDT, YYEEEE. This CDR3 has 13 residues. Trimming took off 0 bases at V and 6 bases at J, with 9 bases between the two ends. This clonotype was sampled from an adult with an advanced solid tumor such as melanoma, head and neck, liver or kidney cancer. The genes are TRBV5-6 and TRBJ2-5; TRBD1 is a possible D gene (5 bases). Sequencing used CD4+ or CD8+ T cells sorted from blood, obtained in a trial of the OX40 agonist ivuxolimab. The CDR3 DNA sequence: TGTGCCAGCAGCTTGGGGGGCCTAAAGACCCAGTACTTC. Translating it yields CASSLGGLKTQYF.